Listed below are T cell receptor beta chains from one sample, sequenced in a study of identifying expanded T cells in peripheral blood. The repertoire was sequenced with immunoSEQ multiplex PCR; TCRdb's copy has only in-frame clones and lacks some. The sample shows around 100,000 clones, 75% to 90% of them seen only once. Source material: blood. Receptor source: a person aged 18 to 70 in good health. Each CDR3 is given with its conserved first and last residue. The D gene is left open where the match is weak. Rows may omit the clone size; those that give it use once, few, many or a size class.

D gene,J gene,V gene,clone size,CDR3 DNA,CDR3 protein
-,TRBJ2-1,TRBV19,-,TGTGCCAGTAGTATCGGCAATGAGCAGTTCTTC,CASSIGNEQFF
TRBD1,TRBJ1-3,TRBV7-9,-,TGTGCCAGCAGCTACGGACAGGTTCATTTCAACACCATATATTTT,CASSYGQVHFNTIYF
-,TRBJ2-7,TRBV5-1,-,TGCGCCAGCAGCTTGGAGGGGTACGAGCAGTACTTC,CASSLEGYEQYF
-,TRBJ1-4,TRBV2,once,TGTGCCAGCACCATGGGGGGGCTCGGTGAAAAACTGTTTTTT,CASTMGGLGEKLFF
-,TRBJ1-4,TRBV29-1,-,TGCAGCGTCTCTGGACAGCCAGGAAGTGCAACTAATGAAAAACTGTTTTTT,CSVSGQPGSATNEKLFF
-,TRBJ1-2,TRBV7-8,few,TGTGCCAGCAGCAGAGGCAGCCAGGGAGGCTACACCTTC,CASSRGSQGGYTF
-,TRBJ2-2,TRBV4-1,once,TGCGCCAGCAGCCAAGGACCCATGAACACCGGGGAGCTGTTTTTT,CASSQGPMNTGELFF
TRBD1,TRBJ2-1,TRBV5-6,-,TGTGCCAGCAGCTTCGGACAGGGGGCCTACAATGAGCAGTTCTTC,CASSFGQGAYNEQFF
-,TRBJ2-7,TRBV9,-,TGTGCCAGCAGCGTAGGGGGTAGCGGTCCCTACGAGCAGTACTTC,CASSVGGSGPYEQYF
-,TRBJ1-1,TRBV7-7,once,TGTGCCAGCAGCCCCCCAGGGGCCGGGGACACTGAAGCTTTCTTT,CASSPPGAGDTEAFF
TRBD1,TRBJ2-5,TRBV28,-,TGTGCCAGCAGTAGAGGACAGGGGGCCCAAGAGACCCAGTACTTC,CASSRGQGAQETQYF
-,TRBJ1-2,TRBV9,-,TGTGCCAGCAGCAACGTGGGGGCAACGGGCTACACCTTC,CASSNVGATGYTF
-,TRBJ1-2,TRBV6-1,few,TGTGCCAGCAGTGAAGGATTCCTAGGGAGCTATGGCTACACCTTC,CASSEGFLGSYGYTF
-,TRBJ2-7,TRBV4-2,-,TGTGCCAGCAGCCAAGAGAAGTTGAACTACGAGCAGTACTTC,CASSQEKLNYEQYF
TRBD2,TRBJ2-7,TRBV7-9,-,TGTGCCAGCAGCCCTAGACTAGCCCCCTACGAGCAGTACTTC,CASSPRLAPYEQYF
TRBD1,TRBJ2-2,TRBV27,-,TGTGCCAGCACCTTGATGGGACAGTACACCGGGGAGCTGTTTTTT,CASTLMGQYTGELFF
TRBD1,TRBJ1-4,TRBV9,-,TGTGCCAAGGGGGTAGATTCAGGGGGACCTAATGAAAAACTGTTTTTT,CAKGVDSGGPNEKLFF
-,TRBJ2-3,TRBV5-1,-,TGCGCCAGCAGCCCGGGGGAGGCGGATCTCCAGTATTTT,CASSPGEADLQYF
TRBD1,TRBJ2-5,TRBV19,few,TGTGCCACTGAGGACAGGGGTCGCCAAGAGACCCAGTACTTC,CATEDRGRQETQYF
TRBD1,TRBJ2-5,TRBV6-6,-,TGTGCCAGCACCCCCTGGAGGACAGGACAAGAGACCCAGTACTTC,CASTPWRTGQETQYF
-,TRBJ1-1,TRBV2,few,TGTGCCAGCAGTGTGGGGGGGGCGCACACTGAAGCTTTCTTT,CASSVGGAHTEAFF
TRBD1,TRBJ1-2,TRBV6-6,once,TGTGCCACTAGGGGACAGGGTCTGTCTAACTATGGCTACACCTTC,CATRGQGLSNYGYTF
-,TRBJ1-2,TRBV2,few,TGTGCCAGCAGTCGGGCGGAGGTTTCCACCTTC,CASSRAEVSTF
-,TRBJ1-6,TRBV7-1,once,TGTGCCAGCAGCTTAGCGCGGCAGGGATCACCCCTCCACTTT,CASSLARQGSPLHF
-,TRBJ2-5,TRBV7-2,-,TGTGCCAGCAGCTTAGGCGATGCTAGGGGTCCCCCCCAAGAGACCCAGTACTTC,CASSLGDARGPPQETQYF
-,TRBJ2-1,TRBV27,once,TGTGCCAGCAGTTTAGGCGGCAATGAGCAGTTCTTC,CASSLGGNEQFF
TRBD1,TRBJ1-5,TRBV29-1,-,TGCAGCGTTAGTTCAGGGGGGCTCGGTCAGCCCCAGCATTTT,CSVSSGGLGQPQHF
-,TRBJ2-2,TRBV5-1,-,TGCGCCAGCAGCTCCGCAGGGGGGGACGGGGAGCTGTTTTTT,CASSSAGGDGELFF
-,TRBJ1-1,TRBV7-2,-,TGTGCCAGCAGCTTAGCGCAACTGGGTCCTACCACTGAAGCTTTCTTT,CASSLAQLGPTTEAFF
TRBD1,TRBJ1-6,TRBV7-8,-,TGTGCCAGCAGTAATAGACAGGGTAGCAATTCACCCCTCCACTTT,CASSNRQGSNSPLHF
-,TRBJ2-3,TRBV7-6,-,TGTGCCAGCAGCTTACTTAGCACAGATACGCAGTATTTT,CASSLLSTDTQYF
TRBD2,TRBJ2-7,TRBV29-1,-,TGCAGCGTTGCCCCGGGGGGGGCCGCGTACGAGCAGTACTTC,CSVAPGGAAYEQYF
-,TRBJ1-1,TRBV18,-,TGTGCCAGCTCTACTCAGGGAGAGAACACTGAAGCTTTCTTT,CASSTQGENTEAFF
-,TRBJ1-5,TRBV19,-,TGTGCCAGTAGCTTAGACACGCTGGGGAATCAGCCCCAGCATTTT,CASSLDTLGNQPQHF
TRBD1,TRBJ2-6,TRBV7-2,-,TGTGCCAGCAGCTTGACAGGGCACTCTGGGGCCAACGTCCTGACTTTC,CASSLTGHSGANVLTF
-,TRBJ1-1,TRBV6-5,few,TGTGCCAGCAGAGGACAGCTGAACACTGAAGCTTTCTTT,CASRGQLNTEAFF
-,TRBJ1-1,TRBV7-2,few,TGTGCCAGCAGCTTAATCTTCCAGAACACTGAAGCTTTCTTT,CASSLIFQNTEAFF
-,TRBJ1-4,TRBV30,few,TGTGCCTGGAGTAACCTGAGGGAAAAACTGTTTTTT,CAWSNLREKLFF
TRBD1,TRBJ2-7,TRBV11-2,-,TGTGCCAGCAGCGCCGGGACAGGGGGCATATACGAGCAGTACTTC,CASSAGTGGIYEQYF
-,TRBJ2-7,TRBV7-6,-,TGTGCCAGCAGCGCCCCCGGGGCTACCGAGCAGTACTTC,CASSAPGATEQYF
-,TRBJ1-4,TRBV6-5,-,TGTGCCAGCAGTTACCGAGGGGAGGAAAAACTGTTTTTT,CASSYRGEEKLFF
TRBD2,TRBJ2-3,TRBV10-3,-,TGTGCCATCAGTGAGGAGGGGCGGGGGGTAGATACGCAGTATTTT,CAISEEGRGVDTQYF
-,TRBJ1-4,TRBV11-2,-,TGTGCCAGCAGCTTAGAGGTGGCTAATGAAAAACTGTTTTTT,CASSLEVANEKLFF
-,TRBJ1-1,TRBV4-1,-,TGCGCCAGCAGCCAAGGATTAGGGACCGGGGGCCTACTTCGGGCTTTCTTT,CASSQGLGTGGLLRAFF
-,TRBJ2-2,TRBV4-2,once,TGTGCCAGCAGCCAACGGACCGTGGGGACCGGGGAGCTGTTTTTT,CASSQRTVGTGELFF
-,TRBJ2-7,TRBV4-3,-,TGCGCCAGCAGCCAAGCGGACCTCGGGTACGAGCAGTACTTC,CASSQADLGYEQYF
TRBD1,TRBJ2-5,TRBV7-2,-,TGTGCCAGCAGCTACGCCGGGACAGGGTTTGAGACCCAGTACTTC,CASSYAGTGFETQYF
TRBD1,TRBJ1-2,TRBV5-1,-,TGCGCCAGCAGCTCGTACCAGACAGGGGTCTATGGCTACACCTTC,CASSSYQTGVYGYTF
-,TRBJ2-7,TRBV6-6,-,TGTGCCAGCACCCAGACTAGGGCTTCCTACGAGCAGTACTTC,CASTQTRASYEQYF